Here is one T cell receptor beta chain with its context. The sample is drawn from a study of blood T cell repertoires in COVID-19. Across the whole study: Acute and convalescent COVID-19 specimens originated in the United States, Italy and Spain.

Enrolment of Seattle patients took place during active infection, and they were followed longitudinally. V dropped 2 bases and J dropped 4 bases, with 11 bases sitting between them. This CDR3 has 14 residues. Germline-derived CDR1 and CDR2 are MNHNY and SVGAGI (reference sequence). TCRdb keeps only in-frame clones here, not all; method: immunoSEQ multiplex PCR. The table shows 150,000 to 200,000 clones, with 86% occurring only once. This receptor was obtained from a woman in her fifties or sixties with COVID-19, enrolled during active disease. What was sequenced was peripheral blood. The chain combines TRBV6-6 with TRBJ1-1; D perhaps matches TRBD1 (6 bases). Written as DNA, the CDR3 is TGTGCCAGCAGTTACAGGGACATACGCACTGAAGCTTTCTTT. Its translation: CASSYRDIRTEAFF.